Sequencing of this T cell receptor beta chain was carried out in a study of Graves' ophthalmopathy and Graves' hyperthyroidism. General study points: Blood repertoires reportedly contained most expanded thyroid clonotypes above 0.001 frequency.

In donors with ophthalmopathy, activity was moderate-to-severe, with CAS ≥3, NOSPECS ≥4 and duration under 3 months. Sampling under 12 ml of fresh peripheral blood provided the PBMCs. TCR beta CDR3 amplification used RNA transcripts. Second-round multiplex PCR followed a first-round RT-PCR using HTBI primers. From the multiplex PCR reads, TCRdb called clonotypes with MiXCR, one entry per CDR3 protein. The sample consists of about 210,000 distinct CDR3 sequences, over 25% of them appearing once. This clonotype has at least ten counts. Its antigen is as yet unknown. Sequencing used peripheral blood. This sequence originates from a man aged 45-65 years with Graves' ophthalmopathy.

CDR3 loop: CSAMGQPYEQYF. Here the CDR3 DNA reads TGCAGTGCTATGGGTCAGCCTTACGAGCAGTACTTC. V usage is TRBV20-1 and J usage is TRBJ2-7; D ambiguous. The CDR3 runs to 12 residues. Germline values: CDR1 DFQATT, CDR2 SNEGSKA (reference sequence). V lost 4 bases and J lost 4, with 11 bases in between.